The sequence of this TCR beta chain was determined in a study of CXCR3-negative and CXCR3-positive naive CD8 T cells. Study-level findings and limits: Naive cells positive for CXCR3 carried more hydrophobic TRB CDR3s than CXCR3-negative ones.

The CDR3 has 13 residues. Germline CDR1 MNHNY, CDR2 SVGAGI (reference sequence). Researchers prepared the TRB cDNA libraries using 5' RACE with UMI labels. After re-calling the 5' RACE reads, TCRdb lists one entry per CDR3 protein, DNA absent. This sample contains 80,000 to 100,000 distinct CDR3 sequences. As to this clonotype: What it recognizes is unknown.

The receptor was isolated from a human donor in good health. Some clones in this sample may be carry-over from other donors' samples. Material: naive CXCR3+ CD8+ T cells from blood. Subset described: CD45RO-CCR7+CD27+CD95- naive CD8+ T cells expressing CXCR3 (TNR3+). The chain recombines TRBV6-6 with TRBJ2-3; TCRdb calls TRBD2, which cannot be checked without DNA. The CDR3 loop is CASSFGGADTQYF.